This T cell receptor beta chain was identified in a study of long-term antiretroviral therapy in people with HIV. Notes on the study in general: Following ART, diversity rose but still fell short of transplant donor controls.

The CDR3 contains 19 residues. Germline V gives CDR1 MNHEY, CDR2 SMNVEV (reference sequence). The junction had 7 bases not matched to a gene; V was cut back by 0 bases and J by 0 bases. This clone was detected only once. Antigen specificity is unknown. An immunoSEQ assay, version v3.0, was performed at survey level. What sequencing targeted per sample was about 35,000-55,000 T-cell genomes. Profiling relied on immunoSEQ multiplex PCR, and the TCRdb table lists in-frame clones only, not all of them. The data show some 31,000 clones, 65% to 85% seen once. The specimen comprised unsorted PBMCs, sampled 3.1 years after starting antiretroviral therapy. The chain joins TRBV27 to TRBJ1-6; TRBD1 matches at 8 bases. The receptor's source is a woman aged 50 to 65 with HIV. The CDR3 loop is CASSLSGYRGSSYNSPLHF. In nucleotides, the CDR3 is TGTGCCAGCAGTTTATCGGGGTACAGGGGGAGCTCCTATAATTCACCCCTCCACTTT.